This TCR beta chain derives from a study of T cells after yellow fever vaccination. Germline loops: CDR1 SEHNR, CDR2 FQNEAQ (reference sequence). Trimming left V 5 bases short and J 6 bases short, with 8 bases between. The CDR3 spans 12 residues. This clonotype appeared many times. What it binds is unknown. For TCR, cDNA came from 5'RACE template switching, which added a universal primer site and UMIs. MiXCR was run by TCRdb on the 5' RACE reads, yielding one entry per CDR3 protein. The sample holds around 230,000 distinct CDR3 sequences; over 6.5% are singletons and the top ten take 0.85% to 1.2%. Study-level results: At around 95% for CD4 and almost 90% for CD8, most primary-vaccination clones showed up again after the booster. A secondary response was less intense yet reached its peak sooner, at day 5 versus 15. One caveat is that FACS-sorted repertoires could contain abundant clonotypes contaminating from the bulk population.

The chain carries TRBV7-9 and TRBJ2-1; D is undetermined. The material was CD4+ T cells sorted from PBMCs, obtained on the day of the yellow fever booster vaccination. The sequence was collected from a man in his thirties or forties who received the YFV17D yellow fever vaccine. The CDR3 region is CASSTSPNEQFF. CDR3 sequence (DNA): TGTGCCAGCAGCACCAGCCCCAATGAGCAGTTCTTC.